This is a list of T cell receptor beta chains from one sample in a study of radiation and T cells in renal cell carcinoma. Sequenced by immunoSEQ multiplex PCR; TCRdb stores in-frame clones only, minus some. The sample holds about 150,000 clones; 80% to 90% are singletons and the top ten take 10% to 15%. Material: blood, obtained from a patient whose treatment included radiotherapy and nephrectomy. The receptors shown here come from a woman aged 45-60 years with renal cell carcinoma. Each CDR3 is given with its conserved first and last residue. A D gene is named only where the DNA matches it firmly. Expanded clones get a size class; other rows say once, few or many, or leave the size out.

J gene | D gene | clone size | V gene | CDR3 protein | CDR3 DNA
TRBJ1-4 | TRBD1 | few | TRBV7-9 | CASSQDRGHEKLFF | TGTGCCAGCAGCCAGGACAGGGGTCATGAAAAACTGTTTTTT
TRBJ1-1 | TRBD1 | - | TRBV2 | CASRGTGGSTEAFF | TGTGCCAGCAGGGGGACAGGGGGTAGCACTGAAGCTTTCTTT
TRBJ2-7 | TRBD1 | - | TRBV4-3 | CASSPGTASSYEQYF | TGCGCCAGCAGCCCCGGGACAGCTTCTTCCTACGAGCAGTACTTC
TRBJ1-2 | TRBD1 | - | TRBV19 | CASSSQGAAYGYTF | TGTGCCAGTAGTTCACAGGGGGCGGCCTATGGCTACACCTTC
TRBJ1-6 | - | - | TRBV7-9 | CASSQGGGPASPLHF | TGTGCCAGCAGCCAAGGAGGGGGGCCTGCTTCACCCCTCCACTTT
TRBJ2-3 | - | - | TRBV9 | CASSVEDPTVAQYF | TGTGCCAGCAGCGTAGAGGACCCCACAGTGGCGCAGTATTTT
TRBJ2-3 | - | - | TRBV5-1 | CASSLVGDSTDTQYF | TGCGCCAGCAGCTTGGTAGGGGATAGCACAGATACGCAGTATTTT
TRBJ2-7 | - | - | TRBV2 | CASSVMGGATYEQYF | TGTGCCAGCAGTGTAATGGGGGGGGCTACCTACGAGCAGTACTTC
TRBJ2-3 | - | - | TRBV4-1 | CASSHPPGGFSTDTQYF | TGCGCCAGCAGCCACCCACCAGGGGGGTTCTCGACAGATACGCAGTATTTT
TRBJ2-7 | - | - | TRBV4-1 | CASSQATIREQYF | TGCGCCAGCAGCCAAGCCACTATTCGCGAGCAGTACTTC
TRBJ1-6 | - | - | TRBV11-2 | CASSLVGLWFNNSPLHF | TGTGCCAGCAGCTTAGTGGGCCTGTGGTTCAATAATTCACCCCTCCACTTT
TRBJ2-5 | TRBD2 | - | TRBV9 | CASSVAASGGQETQYF | TGTGCCAGCAGCGTGGCGGCTAGCGGGGGCCAAGAGACCCAGTACTTC
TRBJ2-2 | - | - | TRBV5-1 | CASSPGVGELFF | TGCGCCAGCAGCCCAGGGGTCGGGGAGCTGTTTTTT
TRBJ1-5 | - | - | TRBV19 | CASSIQGARGQPQHF | TGTGCCAGTAGTATACAAGGCGCCAGGGGCCAGCCCCAGCATTTT
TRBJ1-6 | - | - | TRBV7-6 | CASSLDSPSGHLNSPLHF | TGTGCCAGCAGCTTAGATTCCCCCAGCGGTCATCTGAATTCACCCCTCCACTTT
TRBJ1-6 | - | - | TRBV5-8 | CASSSVGEWRNSPLHF | TGTGCCAGCAGCTCGGTGGGGGAGTGGAGAAATTCACCCCTCCACTTT
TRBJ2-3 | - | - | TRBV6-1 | CASTRDYTDTQYF | TGTGCCAGCACCCGCGACTACACAGATACGCAGTATTTT
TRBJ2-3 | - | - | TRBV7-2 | CASSSFTPSPGIF | TGTGCCAGCAGCTCCTTCACACCATCTCCAGGGATTTTT
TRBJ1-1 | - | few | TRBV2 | CASSREGMNTEAFF | TGTGCCAGCAGTAGGGAAGGAATGAACACTGAAGCTTTCTTT
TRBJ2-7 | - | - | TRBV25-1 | CASSDPYMGDEQYF | TGTGCCAGCAGTGACCCCTATATGGGGGACGAGCAGTACTTC
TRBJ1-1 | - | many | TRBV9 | CASSVDGGGTEAFF | TGTGCCAGCAGCGTAGACGGAGGGGGCACTGAAGCTTTCTTT
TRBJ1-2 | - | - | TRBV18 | CASSLDERAYGYTF | TGTGCCAGCTCCCTGGACGAGAGAGCCTATGGCTACACCTTC